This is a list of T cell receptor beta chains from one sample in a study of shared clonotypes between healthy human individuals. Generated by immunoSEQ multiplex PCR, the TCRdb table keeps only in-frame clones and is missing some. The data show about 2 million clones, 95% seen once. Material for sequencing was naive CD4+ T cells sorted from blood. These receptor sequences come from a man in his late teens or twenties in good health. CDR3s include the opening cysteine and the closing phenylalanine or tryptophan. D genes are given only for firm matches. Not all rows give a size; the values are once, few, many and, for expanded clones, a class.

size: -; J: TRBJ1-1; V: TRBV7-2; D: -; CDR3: CASSLDPGVDTEAFF; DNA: TGTGCCAGCAGCTTAGATCCAGGGGTGGACACTGAAGCTTTCTTT
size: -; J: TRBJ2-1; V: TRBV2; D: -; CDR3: CASSIKGSYNEQFF; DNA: TGTGCCAGCAGCATAAAGGGGTCCTACAATGAGCAGTTCTTC
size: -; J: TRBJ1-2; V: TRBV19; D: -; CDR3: CASSIEYGYTF; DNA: TGTGCCAGTAGTATCGAATATGGCTACACCTTC
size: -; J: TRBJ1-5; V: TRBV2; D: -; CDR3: CASNWAPGSHNQPQHF; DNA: TGTGCCAGCAACTGGGCGCCCGGGTCCCATAATCAGCCCCAGCATTTT
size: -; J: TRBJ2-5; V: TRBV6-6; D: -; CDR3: CASSLHQYQETQYF; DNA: TGTGCCAGCAGTCTACACCAGTACCAAGAGACCCAGTACTTC
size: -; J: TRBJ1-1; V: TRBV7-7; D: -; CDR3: CASSFDGNTEAFF; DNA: TGTGCTAGCAGCTTCGACGGGAACACTGAAGCTTTCTTT
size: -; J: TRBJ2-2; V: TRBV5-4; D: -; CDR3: CASSLVGSVGTGELFF; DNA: TGTGCCAGCAGCTTGGTCGGCAGCGTTGGGACCGGGGAGCTGTTTTTT
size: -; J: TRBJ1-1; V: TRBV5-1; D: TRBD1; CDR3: CASSRRTGEVAFF; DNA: TGCGCCAGCAGCAGGAGGACAGGAGAGGTGGCTTTCTTT
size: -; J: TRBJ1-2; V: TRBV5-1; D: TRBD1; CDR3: CASSRTGDYGYTF; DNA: TGCGCCAGCTCTAGGACAGGGGACTATGGCTACACCTTC
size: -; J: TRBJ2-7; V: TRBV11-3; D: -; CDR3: CASSPGGSSYEQYF; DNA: TGTGCCAGCAGCCCCGGTGGGTCCTCCTACGAGCAGTACTTC
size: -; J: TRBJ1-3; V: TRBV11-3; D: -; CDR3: CASPSISGNTIYF; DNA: TGTGCCAGCCCATCTATCTCGGGAAACACCATATATTTT
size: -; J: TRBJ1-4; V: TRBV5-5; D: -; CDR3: CASSLATNEKLFF; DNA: TGTGCCAGCAGCTTAGCAACTAATGAAAAACTGTTTTTT
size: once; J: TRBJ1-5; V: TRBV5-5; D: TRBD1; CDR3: CASSLAPGQANQPQHF; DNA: TGTGCCAGCAGCTTGGCACCGGGACAGGCAAATCAGCCCCAGCATTTT
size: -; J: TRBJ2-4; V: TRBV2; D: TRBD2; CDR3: CASSEQLAGGNIQYF; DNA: TGTGCCAGCAGTGAGCAACTAGCGGGGGGAAACATTCAGTACTTC
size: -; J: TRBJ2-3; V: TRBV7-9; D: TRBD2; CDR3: CASSLGLAEFSTDTQYF; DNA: TGTGCCAGCAGCTTAGGACTAGCGGAATTCTCCACAGATACGCAGTATTTT
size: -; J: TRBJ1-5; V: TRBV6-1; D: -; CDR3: CASTQTGNQPQHF; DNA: TGTGCCAGCACCCAGACTGGGAATCAGCCCCAGCATTTT
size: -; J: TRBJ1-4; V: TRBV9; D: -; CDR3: CASSERRSGEKLFF; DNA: TGTGCCAGCAGCGAGCGACGCAGTGGTGAAAAACTGTTTTTT
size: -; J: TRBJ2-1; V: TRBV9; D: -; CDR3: CASSVVQGSYNEQFF; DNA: TGTGCCAGCAGCGTAGTCCAGGGTTCCTACAATGAGCAGTTCTTC
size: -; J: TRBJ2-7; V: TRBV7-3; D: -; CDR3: CASSLTGASSYEQYF; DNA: TGTGCCAGCAGCTTAACAGGGGCTAGCTCCTACGAGCAGTACTTC
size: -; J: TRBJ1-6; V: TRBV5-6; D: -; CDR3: CASSLKGNSPLHF; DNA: TGTGCCAGCAGCTTGAAGGGGAATTCACCCCTCCACTTT
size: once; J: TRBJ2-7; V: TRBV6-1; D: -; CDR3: CASSERSWAVYEQYF; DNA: TGTGCCAGCAGTGAACGGAGTTGGGCAGTCTACGAGCAGTACTTC
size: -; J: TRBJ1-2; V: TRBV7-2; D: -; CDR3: CASSLGETGYGYTF; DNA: TGTGCCAGCAGCTTAGGGGAAACGGGCTATGGCTACACCTTC
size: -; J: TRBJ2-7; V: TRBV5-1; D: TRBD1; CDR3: CASAGTGSYEQYF; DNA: TGCGCCAGCGCCGGGACAGGCTCCTACGAGCAGTACTTC
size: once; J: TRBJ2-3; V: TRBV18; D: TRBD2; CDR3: CASSPPGLAGDTQYF; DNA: TGTGCCAGCTCACCACCGGGGTTAGCGGGTGATACGCAGTATTTT
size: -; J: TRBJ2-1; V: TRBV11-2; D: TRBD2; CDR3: CASSLGGTSGRPEEQFF; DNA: TGTGCCAGCAGCTTGGGGGGGACTAGCGGGAGGCCCGAGGAGCAGTTCTTC
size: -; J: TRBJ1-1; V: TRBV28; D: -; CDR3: CASYLRYTEAFF; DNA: TGTGCCAGCTACTTAAGATACACTGAAGCTTTCTTT
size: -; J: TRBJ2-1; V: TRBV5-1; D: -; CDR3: CASSLVEGGYNEQFF; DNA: TGCGCCAGCAGCTTGGTAGAAGGGGGCTACAATGAGCAGTTCTTC
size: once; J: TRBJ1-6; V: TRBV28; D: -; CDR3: CASSWQGITSYNSPLHF; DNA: TGTGCCAGCAGTTGGCAGGGGATTACCTCCTATAATTCACCCCTCCACTTT
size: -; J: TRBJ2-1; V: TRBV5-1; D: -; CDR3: CASSLIGEQFF; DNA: TGCGCCAGCAGCTTGATCGGTGAGCAGTTCTTC
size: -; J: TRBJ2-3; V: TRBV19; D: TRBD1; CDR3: CASNSGQVADTQYF; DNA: TGTGCCAGTAATTCAGGACAGGTGGCAGATACGCAGTATTTT
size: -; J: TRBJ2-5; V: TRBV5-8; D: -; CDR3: CASSPRQTRPETQYF; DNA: TGTGCCAGCAGCCCGAGACAGACCCGTCCAGAGACCCAGTACTTC
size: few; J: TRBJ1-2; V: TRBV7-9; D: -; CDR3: CASAAGTGYGYTF; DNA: TGTGCCAGCGCAGCGGGTACTGGCTATGGCTACACCTTC
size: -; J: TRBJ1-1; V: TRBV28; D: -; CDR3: CASSTGLSEAFF; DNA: TGTGCCAGCAGTACAGGGTTATCAGAAGCTTTCTTT
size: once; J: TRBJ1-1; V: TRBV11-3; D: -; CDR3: CASSLNAKSEAFF; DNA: TGTGCCAGCAGCTTAAACGCCAAGTCTGAAGCTTTCTTT
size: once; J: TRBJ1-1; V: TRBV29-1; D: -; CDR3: CSVYMTGNTEAFF; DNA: TGCAGCGTATACATGACAGGGAACACTGAAGCTTTCTTT
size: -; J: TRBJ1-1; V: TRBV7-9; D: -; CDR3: CASSPRTAMNTEAFF; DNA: TGTGCCAGCAGCCCGCGGACAGCCATGAACACTGAAGCTTTCTTT